This T cell receptor beta chain came from a study of T cells in Graves' hyperthyroidism and ophthalmopathy. J lost 7 bases, V lost 5 bases, and 6 bases had no gene match. Germline V gene data show CDR1 as SEHNR and CDR2 as FQNEAQ (reference sequence). The CDR3 consists of 14 residues. This clonotype was recorded many times. RNA transcripts yielded amplified TCR beta CDR3 regions. The HTBI primer set served for first-round RT-PCR of the TCR CDR3. TCRdb used MiXCR to reprocess the multiplex PCR reads, holding one entry per CDR3 protein. The sample has approximately 630,000 distinct CDR3 sequences, 15% to 20% seen once.

Sequencing input: blood. The receptor's source is a woman in her 30s with Graves' hyperthyroidism. V and J are TRBV7-9 and TRBJ2-7; 12 bases line up with TRBD1. The CDR3 sequence: CASSAGDRGREQYF. The CDR3 bases are TGTGCCAGCAGCGCCGGGGACAGGGGGCGAGAGCAGTACTTC.